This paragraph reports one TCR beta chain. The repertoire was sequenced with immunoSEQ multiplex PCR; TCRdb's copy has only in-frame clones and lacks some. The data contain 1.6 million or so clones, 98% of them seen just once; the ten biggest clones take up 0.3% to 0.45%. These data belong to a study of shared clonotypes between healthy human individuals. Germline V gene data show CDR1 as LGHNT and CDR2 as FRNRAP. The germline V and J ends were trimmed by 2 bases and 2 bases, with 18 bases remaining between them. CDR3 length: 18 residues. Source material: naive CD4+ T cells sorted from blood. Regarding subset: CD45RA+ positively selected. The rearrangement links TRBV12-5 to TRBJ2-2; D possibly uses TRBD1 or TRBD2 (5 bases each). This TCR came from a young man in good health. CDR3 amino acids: CASGLSQIRGLNTGELFF. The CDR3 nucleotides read TGTGCTAGTGGTTTGTCACAGATCCGGGGCCTTAACACCGGGGAGCTGTTTTTT.